These T cell receptor beta chains were read from a single sample in a study of T cells after yellow fever vaccination. Using its own MiXCR run on the 5' RACE reads, TCRdb lists one record per CDR3 protein. Of some 420,000 distinct CDR3 sequences detected, approximately 19% appear once; the ten largest clones hold about a sixth. The sample was PBMCs, taken before the yellow fever booster vaccination. The receptors were sampled from a man aged 18 to 30 who received the YFV17D yellow fever vaccine. The CDR3 runs from the conserved cysteine through the conserved F or W. D genes are given only for firm matches. Size values are once, few and many counts, or a class for expanded clones, and some rows have none.

TGTGCCAGCAGCCGGGGACTAGTGGGCAATGAGCAGTTCTTC	CASSRGLVGNEQFF	TRBV7-2	TRBD2	many	TRBJ2-1
TGTGCCAGCAGCCTAAGGCATGTGGGAAGGCGCAATGAGCAGTTCTTC	CASSLRHVGRRNEQFF	TRBV7-2	-	few	TRBJ2-1
TGTGCCAGCTCACCGGTTCGATCTCAGCCCCAGCATTTT	CASSPVRSQPQHF	TRBV18	-	-	TRBJ1-5
TGTGCCACCAGTGAGAGGACATTGGACCATAAGGAGCAGTTCTTC	CATSERTLDHKEQFF	TRBV24-1	-	few	TRBJ2-1
TGCGCCAGCAGCTTGGGGACTAACAACGAAGAGCAGTACTTC	CASSLGTNNEEQYF	TRBV5-1	-	few	TRBJ2-7
TGCAGCGTTCAGGGGGTCACCGGGGAGCTGTTTTTT	CSVQGVTGELFF	TRBV29-1	TRBD1	-	TRBJ2-2
TGTGCCAACAGGGGTGCAACTAATGAAAAACTGTTTTTT	CANRGATNEKLFF	TRBV9	TRBD1	few	TRBJ1-4
TGTGCCAGCAGCAGCTTAGCCGACAGGACAGATACGCAGTATTTT	CASSSLADRTDTQYF	TRBV7-6	-	-	TRBJ2-3
TGCAGCGTTGATGGCGGCTACTCTGGGGCCAACGTCCTGACTTTC	CSVDGGYSGANVLTF	TRBV29-1	-	few	TRBJ2-6
TGTGCCAGCAGCTTCACAAGACAGGGGGCTGAAGGTGGCTACACCTTC	CASSFTRQGAEGGYTF	TRBV7-2	TRBD1	-	TRBJ1-2
TGTGCCAGCAGTGGGACGGCAACTAACTATGGCTACACCTTC	CASSGTATNYGYTF	TRBV2	-	few	TRBJ1-2
TGTGCCAGCAGTGAAGCGATGAACACTGAAGCTTTCTTT	CASSEAMNTEAFF	TRBV2	-	few	TRBJ1-1
TGCAGTGCTAGAGATCTAGGGGAAAGCTCCTACAATGAGCAGTTCTTC	CSARDLGESSYNEQFF	TRBV20-1	-	-	TRBJ2-1
TGTGCCATCAGTGACAGGGCCACTGAAGCTTTCTTT	CAISDRATEAFF	TRBV10-3	-	-	TRBJ1-1
TGTGCCAGCAGGTTGGAATTCCCCGGGGAGCTGTTTTTT	CASRLEFPGELFF	TRBV12-3/TRBV12-4	-	-	TRBJ2-2
TGTGCCAGCAGTTATAGCGGGGGTGGCGGGGAGCTGTTTTTT	CASSYSGGGGELFF	TRBV25-1	TRBD2	-	TRBJ2-2
TGTGCCAGTACACGGGACAGGTCAACTACCGGGGAGCTGTTTTTT	CASTRDRSTTGELFF	TRBV19	TRBD1	-	TRBJ2-2
TGCGCCAGCAGCTTTCACAGGGGGTCAGCAACTAATGAAAAACTGTTTTTT	CASSFHRGSATNEKLFF	TRBV4-3	TRBD1	few	TRBJ1-4
TGCGCCAGCCAACAGGGCGTAGGAAACACTGAAGCTTTCTTT	CASQQGVGNTEAFF	TRBV5-1	-	-	TRBJ1-1
TGTGCCAGCAGCTTGGCGCCCGCCGGGGACATTCAGTACTTC	CASSLAPAGDIQYF	TRBV7-8	-	-	TRBJ2-4
TGTGCCAGCAGCAGACGGACTAGCGGGGGGATCTATGAGCAGTTCTTC	CASSRRTSGGIYEQFF	TRBV13	TRBD2	-	TRBJ2-1
TGCAGTGCTAGATCTCGTGGGGGAGAGACCCAGTACTTC	CSARSRGGETQYF	TRBV20-1	-	few	TRBJ2-5
TGTGCCAGCAGCCCCAGGGTTTTGGAGACCCAGTACTTC	CASSPRVLETQYF	TRBV7-2	-	few	TRBJ2-5
TGTGCCAGCAGCCGGACAGGGGGCCTTGAAAAACTGTTTTTT	CASSRTGGLEKLFF	TRBV7-9	TRBD1	-	TRBJ1-4
TGCGCCAGCAGCCAGGGCAGCTCCTACGAGCAGTACTTC	CASSQGSSYEQYF	TRBV4-1	-	few	TRBJ2-7
TGTGCCAGCAGTTTCCCCTCTTATACGCAGTATTTT	CASSFPSYTQYF	TRBV12-3/TRBV12-4	-	-	TRBJ2-3
TGTGCCAGCAGCTTGGGAATCGGAGGGGGGGCAAGAGATACGCAGTATTTT	CASSLGIGGGARDTQYF	TRBV7-2	-	few	TRBJ2-3
TGTGCCAGCAGTTGGCTCGGACAGGGAGTGGATGAGCAGTTCTTC	CASSWLGQGVDEQFF	TRBV6-2/TRBV6-3	TRBD1	few	TRBJ2-1
TGTGCCAGCAGGTCAACTAGCGGGGGAATAGAGACCCAGTACTTC	CASRSTSGGIETQYF	TRBV7-9	TRBD2	-	TRBJ2-5
TGTGCCAGCAGGAGGGACATCAATCAGCCCCAGCATTTT	CASRRDINQPQHF	TRBV6-2/TRBV6-3	-	-	TRBJ1-5
TGCGCCAGCAGTCCGTCGGACAGTAGCACAGATACGCAGTATTTT	CASSPSDSSTDTQYF	TRBV23-1	-	-	TRBJ2-3
TGCGCCAGCAGCTCCGGACAGGGAAGGAGCACTGAAGCTTTCTTT	CASSSGQGRSTEAFF	TRBV5-1	TRBD1	few	TRBJ1-1
TGCAGTGCTGTGGGCCCGGGACAGCAGTACTTC	CSAVGPGQQYF	TRBV20-1	-	few	TRBJ2-7
TGTGCCACCAGCAGCCGGACAGGGTCTCTCTCTGGGGCCAACGTCCTGACTTTC	CATSSRTGSLSGANVLTF	TRBV15	TRBD1	many	TRBJ2-6
TGCGCCAGCAGCTTGGGGACTAGCGGGCGCAATGAGCAGTTCTTC	CASSLGTSGRNEQFF	TRBV5-1	TRBD2	many	TRBJ2-1
TGTGCCAGCAGTCCCAGGGAGAGCTATGGCTACACCTTC	CASSPRESYGYTF	TRBV6-1	-	few	TRBJ1-2
TGTGCCAGCAGCTTGTCTAGCGGGGGGCCCAGCTCCTACAATGAGCAGTTCTTC	CASSLSSGGPSSYNEQFF	TRBV7-3	TRBD2	few	TRBJ2-1
TGTGCCATCAGTGATCAGGGGGCGGCAACTAATGAAAAACTGTTTTTT	CAISDQGAATNEKLFF	TRBV10-3	TRBD1	-	TRBJ1-4
TGTGCCAGCAGCTTAGCGGCTCAGCCCCAGCATTTT	CASSLAAQPQHF	TRBV7-2	-	few	TRBJ1-5
TGTGCCAGCAGTTACGGAGAGGGTACTTGGCAGTACTTC	CASSYGEGTWQYF	TRBV6-6	-	few	TRBJ2-7
TGTGCCAGCACCGGACTAGCGGGGGGGGTAGATACGCAGTATTTT	CASTGLAGGVDTQYF	TRBV6-5	TRBD2	few	TRBJ2-3
TGTGCCAGCAGCATTCCGGGAGGGACTAGCGGTGAGCAGTTCTTC	CASSIPGGTSGEQFF	TRBV11-2	TRBD2	-	TRBJ2-1
TGCAGTGCGAGCCCACCCGTCCAAGAGACCCAGTACTTC	CSASPPVQETQYF	TRBV20-1	-	few	TRBJ2-5
TGTGCCAGCGGGGAGGGGGTAAATGAAAAACTGTTTTTT	CASGEGVNEKLFF	TRBV28	-	few	TRBJ1-4
TGTGCCACCAGTAGCTCCTACAATGAGCAGTTCTTC	CATSSSYNEQFF	TRBV15	-	few	TRBJ2-1
TGTGCCAGCAGCAAGGACAGGCTCGATGGCTACACCTTC	CASSKDRLDGYTF	TRBV5-6	TRBD1	-	TRBJ1-2
TGTGCCAGCCTTACGACAGCCACCGGGGAGCTGTTTTTT	CASLTTATGELFF	TRBV10-3	-	-	TRBJ2-2
TGTGCCAGCAGCCTGAGGGACAGGGATGCAGAGACCCAGTACTTC	CASSLRDRDAETQYF	TRBV5-5	TRBD1	-	TRBJ2-5
TGCAGTGCTGAGGGACTAGCGGGGACCACAGATACGCAGTATTTT	CSAEGLAGTTDTQYF	TRBV20-1	TRBD2	-	TRBJ2-3
TGTGCCAGCAGTTTACTTGGGACAGGGGTGCGGGGCTACACCTTC	CASSLLGTGVRGYTF	TRBV27	TRBD1	-	TRBJ1-2
TGTGCCTGGAGTGTACTAGGATACGAGCAGTACTTC	CAWSVLGYEQYF	TRBV30	-	-	TRBJ2-7
TGTGCCAGCAGCGGGACCGGGACAGTCGGCGCCGGGGAGCTGTTTTTT	CASSGTGTVGAGELFF	TRBV7-7	TRBD1	-	TRBJ2-2
TGTGCCAGCAGTTTAGCGCTAAGTTATGGCTACACCTTC	CASSLALSYGYTF	TRBV12-3/TRBV12-4	-	-	TRBJ1-2
TGTGCCAGCAGCTTCGGGGGGCTCCAAGAGACCCAGTACTTC	CASSFGGLQETQYF	TRBV7-2	-	many	TRBJ2-5
TGCAGTGCCGGACTGCAGGGGCGTAGATTATCTGGGCGCAATCAGCCCCAGCATTTT	CSAGLQGRRLSGRNQPQHF	TRBV20-1	-	few	TRBJ1-5
TGCGCCAGCACTCCCGGGACTAGCGGGGTACAAGAGACCCAGTACTTC	CASTPGTSGVQETQYF	TRBV5-1	TRBD2	-	TRBJ2-5
TGTGCCAGCACCTTCGGAGACTTAAGCGTAACCGGGGAGCTGTTTTTT	CASTFGDLSVTGELFF	TRBV7-6	-	-	TRBJ2-2
TGTGCCAGCAGTCCTGACAGGTTTGGCTACACCTTC	CASSPDRFGYTF	TRBV6-2/TRBV6-3	-	few	TRBJ1-2
TGCAGTGCCAGGGACAGCTCCTACGAGCAGTACTTC	CSARDSSYEQYF	TRBV20-1	TRBD1	many	TRBJ2-7
TGCGCCAGCAGCCGTAAAGGACTAGCGGGGGGACCCTCCAATGAGCAGTTCTTC	CASSRKGLAGGPSNEQFF	TRBV4-1	TRBD2	few	TRBJ2-1